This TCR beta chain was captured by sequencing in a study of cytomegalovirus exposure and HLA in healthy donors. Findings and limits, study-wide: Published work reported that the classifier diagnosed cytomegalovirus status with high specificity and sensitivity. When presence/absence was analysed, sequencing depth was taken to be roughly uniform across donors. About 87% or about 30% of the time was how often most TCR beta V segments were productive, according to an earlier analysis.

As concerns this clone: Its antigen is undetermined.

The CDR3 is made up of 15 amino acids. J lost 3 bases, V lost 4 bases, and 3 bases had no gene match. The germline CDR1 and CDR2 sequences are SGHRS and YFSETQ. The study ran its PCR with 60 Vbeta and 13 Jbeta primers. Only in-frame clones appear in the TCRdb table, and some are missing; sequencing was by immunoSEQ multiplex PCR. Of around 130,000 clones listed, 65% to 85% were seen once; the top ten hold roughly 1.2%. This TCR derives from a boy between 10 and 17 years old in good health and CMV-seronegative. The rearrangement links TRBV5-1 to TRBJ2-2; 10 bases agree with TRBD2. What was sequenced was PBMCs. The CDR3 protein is CASSTGTSDTGELFF. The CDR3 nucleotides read TGCGCCAGCAGCACCGGGACTAGCGACACCGGGGAGCTGTTTTTT.